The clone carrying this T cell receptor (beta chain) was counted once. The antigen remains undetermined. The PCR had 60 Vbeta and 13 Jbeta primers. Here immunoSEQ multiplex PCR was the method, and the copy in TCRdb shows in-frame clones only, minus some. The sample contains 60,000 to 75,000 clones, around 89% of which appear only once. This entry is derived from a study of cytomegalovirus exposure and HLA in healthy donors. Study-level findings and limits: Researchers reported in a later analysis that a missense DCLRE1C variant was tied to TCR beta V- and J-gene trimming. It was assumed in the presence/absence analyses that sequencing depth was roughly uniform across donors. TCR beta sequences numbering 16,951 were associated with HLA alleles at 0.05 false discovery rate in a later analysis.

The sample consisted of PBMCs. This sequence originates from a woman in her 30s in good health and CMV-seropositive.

CDR3: CATSLGTVHTEAFF. The CDR3 bases are TGTGCCACCAGCCTAGGGACAGTCCACACTGAAGCTTTCTTT. The chain joins TRBV15 to TRBJ1-1, with 7 bases fitting TRBD1. In germline, CDR1 is LNHNV, CDR2 YYDKDF (reference sequence). V shed 5 bases and J 3 bases; nucleotides not matched to a gene: 6. The length of the CDR3 is 14 residues.